Below, 14 T cell receptor beta chains from the same sample are listed, as sequenced in a study of T cell clonality in common variable immunodeficiency. The data were produced by immunoSEQ multiplex PCR, yet TCRdb's version contains in-frame clones alone and is incomplete. Listed for the sample are some 60,000 clones, none seen a single time. The source material was peripheral blood mononuclear cells. These TCRs come from a person aged 18-70 years in good health.

This clone was counted ten times or more. The DNA ends 3 residues before the CDR3 does, and the rest of the CDR3 is filled in from the germline J gene. The genes are TRBV20-1 and TRBJ2-5; D possibly corresponds to TRBD2 (5 bases). Trimming shortened V by 5 bases and J by 4 bases, and 17 bases separated the two germline ends. Germline CDR1 DFQATT, CDR2 SNEGSKA (reference sequence). The length of the CDR3 is 14 residues. CDR3 bases read: TGCAGTGCTTGGACGGGGTCAGCGGCAGAGACC. Protein sequence: CSAWTGSAAET. In full, the CDR3 is CSAWTGSAAETQYF.

This clone has ten or more counts. Coverage ceases 3 residues before the CDR3 finishes, and the germline J gene fills in the end. The rearrangement uses TRBV4-1 and TRBJ2-7; 11 nucleotides match TRBD2. The CDR3 loop spans 15 amino acids. Germline V gene sequence: CDR1 MGHRA, CDR2 YSYEKL. The V and J ends lost 5 bases and 2 bases, in that order; junction bases with no gene match: 5. CDR3 protein: CASSFGTSGTYEQYF. The DNA read from the CDR3 is TGCGCCAGCAGCTTCGGGACTAGCGGAACCTACGAG.

In its sample, this clone was seen many times. From the germline J gene comes the end of the CDR3, since the read stops 3 residues before it. The chain recombines TRBV2 with TRBJ2-7; 8 positions match TRBD2. Germline V lookup: CDR1 SNHLY, CDR2 FYNNEI. Trimming cost V 6 bases and J 2 bases; bases outside gene matches: 3. The length of the CDR3 is 13 residues. CDR3 bases read: TGTGCCAGCAGCCAAGCGGGGGCCTACGAG. It encodes CASSQAGAYE. The entire CDR3 is CASSQAGAYEQYF.

In this sample, this clone turned up many times. The read ends 3 residues before the CDR3 terminus; that terminus is restored from the germline J gene. The chain uses TRBV20-1 and TRBJ2-3, with 7 bases identical to TRBD1. The CDR3 totals 15 residues. V was clipped by 5 bases and J by 0 bases; unmatched bases: 8. Germline V CDR1 and CDR2: DFQATT, SNEGSKA (reference sequence). CDR3 bases read: TGCAGTGCTCTCCTTCGGGACAGCAGCACAGATACG. This gives the protein CSALLRDSSTDT. From start to end, the CDR3 is CSALLRDSSTDTQYF.

This clone was observed at least ten times. The sequence runs out 3 residues before the end of the CDR3; the remainder is reconstructed from the germline J gene. V usage is TRBV2 and J usage is TRBJ2-1; 11 nucleotides line up with TRBD2. The V gene's germline CDR1 is SNHLY and CDR2 FYNNEI. The V and J ends lost 6 bases and 5 bases, in that order; junction bases with no gene match: 9. The CDR3 has 16 residues. The CDR3: CASRPLAGATDNEQFF. The sequenced part of the CDR3 DNA is TGTGCCAGCAGGCCACTAGCGGGAGCTACCGACAATGAG.

This clone was observed many times. The CDR3 end is not reached by the read, which stops 3 residues before it; the germline J gene fills it in. The V and J genes are TRBV20-1 and TRBJ2-7; D possibly corresponds to TRBD1 (6 bases). Germline CDR1 is DFQATT and CDR2 is SNEGSKA (reference sequence). Trimming took off 3 bases at V and 2 bases at J, with 17 bases between the two ends. The CDR3 covers 15 residues. The CDR3 bases that were read are TGCAGTGCTAGTTCCCCCGAGACAGGAGCCTACGAG. Its translation is CSASSPETGAYE. In full, the CDR3 is CSASSPETGAYEQYF.

This clone was observed at least ten times. The read halts 3 residues ahead of the CDR3 end, with the missing end drawn from the germline J gene. The rearrangement joins TRBV28 to TRBJ2-3; 7 bases agree with TRBD2. Per the germline V gene, CDR1 is MDHEN and CDR2 is SYDVKM. J was trimmed by 1 base and V by 3 bases; bases with no gene match: 10. The CDR3 runs to 17 residues. The CDR3 is CASSFLRLADGTDTQYF. The part of the CDR3 DNA that was read is TGTGCCAGCAGTTTTTTACGGCTAGCGGACGGCACAGATACG.

This clone showed up many times. The read stops 3 residues short of the end of the CDR3; the missing end is completed from the germline J gene. This chain links TRBV5-1 with TRBJ1-2; 9 bases agree with TRBD1. The CDR3 is 15 amino acids. The trim removed 4 bases at V and 4 bases at J, leaving 8 bases unmatched. Germline V gene data show CDR1 as SGHRS and CDR2 as YFSETQ. The part of the CDR3 DNA that was read is TGCGCCAGCAGCCGAACAGGGGGCTCACTCTATGGC. Encoded protein: CASSRTGGSLYG. The CDR3, in full, reads CASSRTGGSLYGYTF.

In its sample, this clone was seen many times. The read is 3 residues too short to cover the CDR3 end, so that end is filled in from the germline J gene. The gene calls are TRBV7-3 and TRBJ1-6; 8 bases map to TRBD1. The J segment lost 11 bases and the V segment lost 1 base, leaving 7 bases of the junction unmatched. Germline values: CDR1 SGHTA, CDR2 FQGTGA. The CDR3 contains 15 residues. This chain's CDR3 is CASSLRDRSSTPLHF. The part of the CDR3 DNA that was read is TGTGCCAGCAGCTTAAGGGACAGGTCGAGTACACCC.

This clone was recorded many times. The read finishes 3 residues shy of the CDR3 end, and the germline J gene is used to complete it. The V gene is TRBV10-3, the J gene TRBJ2-7; 8 positions agree with TRBD1. Germline values: CDR1 ENHRY, CDR2 SYGVKD. The CDR3 contains 13 residues. V shed 4 bases, J shed 1 base, and the junction held 0 bases outside the gene matches. CDR3 DNA, as far as it was read: TGTGCCATCAGTGGGACAGGGTCCTACGAG. It encodes CAISGTGSYE. The whole CDR3 sequence is CAISGTGSYEQYF.

This clone was detected many times. The read terminates 3 residues ahead of where the CDR3 ends, so the germline J gene completes it. The J gene is TRBJ2-7, the V gene TRBV7-3, with 7 positions matching TRBD1. V shed 2 bases and J 5 bases; nucleotides not matched to a gene: 9. This CDR3 comprises 15 residues. In germline, CDR1 is SGHTA, CDR2 FQGTGA. The CDR3 sequence: CASSLSGGRMDEQYF. The CDR3 bases that were read are TGTGCCAGCAGCTTATCAGGGGGTAGGATGGACGAG.

This clone was recorded at least ten times. Partial CDR3 DNA: TGTGCCAGTAGTCTGACAGAGACTTTCTCTGGAAACACC. This gives the protein CASSLTETFSGNT. Given in full, the CDR3 is CASSLTETFSGNTIYF. This chain joins TRBV19 and TRBJ1-3; TRBD1 might be the D (5 bases). Coverage ceases 3 residues before the CDR3 finishes, and the germline J gene fills in the end. Trimming removed 5 bases at V and 0 bases at J, with 14 bases between. This CDR3 has 16 amino acids. CDR1 is LNHDA, CDR2 SQIVND, per germline (reference sequence).

This clone was picked up many times. From the germline J gene comes the end of the CDR3, since the read stops 3 residues before it. V gene TRBV18 combines with J gene TRBJ2-5; 9 bases agree with TRBD2. With V trimmed by 0 bases and J by 6 bases, 2 bases remained unmatched. Germline CDR1 reads KGHSH; CDR2 reads LQKENI. This CDR3 has 14 residues. The CDR3 DNA, read in part, is TGTGCCAGCTCACCACCTGGACTAGCGAAGACC. Translation: CASSPPGLAKT. The CDR3 as a whole reads CASSPPGLAKTQYF.

The sample holds many counts of this clone. The read finishes 3 residues shy of the CDR3 end, and the germline J gene is used to complete it. V and J are TRBV20-1 and TRBJ2-3, with 14 nucleotides matching TRBD2. The CDR3 runs to 16 residues. Germline V gives CDR1 DFQATT, CDR2 SNEGSKA (reference sequence). The CDR3 spells CSASAPTSGRARTQYF. Partial CDR3 DNA: TGCAGTGCTAGTGCCCCGACTAGCGGGAGGGCGAGGACG.